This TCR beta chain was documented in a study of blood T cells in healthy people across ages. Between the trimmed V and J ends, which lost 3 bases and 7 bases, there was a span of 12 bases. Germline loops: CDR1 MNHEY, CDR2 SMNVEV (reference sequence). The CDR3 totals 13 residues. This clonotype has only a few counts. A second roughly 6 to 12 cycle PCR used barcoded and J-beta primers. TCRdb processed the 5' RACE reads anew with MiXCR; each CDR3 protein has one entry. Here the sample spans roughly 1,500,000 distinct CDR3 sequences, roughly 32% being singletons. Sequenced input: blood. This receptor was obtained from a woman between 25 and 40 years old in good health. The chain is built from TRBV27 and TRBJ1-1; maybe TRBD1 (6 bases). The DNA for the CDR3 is TGTGCCAGCAGTTTGATACAGGGTAGTGAAGCTTTCTTT. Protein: CASSLIQGSEAFF.